The rows below give T cell receptor beta chains drawn from one sample of a study of blood T cell repertoires in COVID-19. The data were produced by immunoSEQ multiplex PCR, yet TCRdb's version contains in-frame clones alone and is incomplete. The sample shows 150,000 to 200,000 clones, 86% of them seen only once. The material sequenced was peripheral blood. These receptor sequences come from a woman between 65 and 79 years old with acute or convalescent COVID-19. Each CDR3 is given with its conserved first and last residue. The D gene is left open where the match is weak. Size is omitted from some rows. Given values are once, few, many or a class for expanded clones.

cdr3_nt	cdr3_aa	d_call	v_call	clone_size	j_call
TGTGCCAGCAGCTTAGGGGGCCTGTACCAAGAGACCCAGTACTTC	CASSLGGLYQETQYF	.	TRBV7-2	.	TRBJ2-5
TGCGCCAGCAGAGCCAATAGCAATCAGCCCCAGCATTTT	CASRANSNQPQHF	.	TRBV10-2	.	TRBJ1-5
TGTGCCAGTACCCGACAGGGCAATAGCAATCAGCCCCAGCATTTT	CASTRQGNSNQPQHF	TRBD1	TRBV19	.	TRBJ1-5
TGTGCCAGCAGCTTACGGGGAGTCTCTGGGGCCAACGTCCTGACTTTC	CASSLRGVSGANVLTF	.	TRBV5-5	once	TRBJ2-6
TGTGCCAGTAGTATAGATCGGCGGACAGCTTGCACCTTC	CASSIDRRTACTF	.	TRBV19	.	TRBJ1-2
TGTGCCACCAGTGACCCAAGCGGGAGCGGCGGCAATGAGCAGTTCTTC	CATSDPSGSGGNEQFF	TRBD2	TRBV24-1	few	TRBJ2-1
TGTGCCAGCAGCTTAGCCCACAGCGGGAAGACCCAGTACTTC	CASSLAHSGKTQYF	TRBD2	TRBV7-2	.	TRBJ2-5
TGTGCCAGTAGAAAAGCTAGTAACTATGGCTACACCTTC	CASRKASNYGYTF	.	TRBV19	.	TRBJ1-2
TGTGCCAGCAGTTTTACAGGGGCTCGTGAGGCTTTCTTT	CASSFTGAREAFF	TRBD1	TRBV27	.	TRBJ1-1
TGTGCCAGCAAACGACAGGGGAGCACTGAAGCTTTCTTT	CASKRQGSTEAFF	TRBD1	TRBV28	.	TRBJ1-1
TGTGCCAGCAGTTACAGCGTACCGAACACCGGGGAGCTGTTTTTT	CASSYSVPNTGELFF	.	TRBV6-5	.	TRBJ2-2
TGTGCCAGCACCTCAAGGGGGGGGGAGCAGTACTTC	CASTSRGGEQYF	.	TRBV3-1/TRBV3-2	.	TRBJ2-7
TGTGCCAGCAGTGAAGTTGGGACAGGGGGATTTATCAACTATGGCTACACCTTC	CASSEVGTGGFINYGYTF	TRBD1	TRBV6-1	.	TRBJ1-2
TGCGCCAGCAGCGTATTGGCCACCTACGAGCAGTACTTC	CASSVLATYEQYF	.	TRBV5-1	.	TRBJ2-7
TGTGCCAGCAGTGAAGCGCTTCCCTGGGGCGCGGATGAAAAACTGTTTTTT	CASSEALPWGADEKLFF	.	TRBV2	.	TRBJ1-4
TGTGCCAGCAGCCCCAGGGGCTGGACTGAAGCTTTCTTT	CASSPRGWTEAFF	.	TRBV12-3/TRBV12-4	.	TRBJ1-1
TGTGCCAGCAGAAAAATAGCGGCGAACCACAATGAGCAGTTCTTC	CASRKIAANHNEQFF	.	TRBV5-6	.	TRBJ2-1
TGTGCCAGCTCACCATTCCCCTTAACAGGGAGTGAGCAGTACTTC	CASSPFPLTGSEQYF	.	TRBV18	once	TRBJ2-7
TGTGCCAGCAGCTACAGGGGGCTCAGTGAAAAACTGTTTTTT	CASSYRGLSEKLFF	TRBD1	TRBV5-6	.	TRBJ1-4
TGTGCCAGCAGCACGGGAGTCGGGACCGGGGAGCTGTTTTTT	CASSTGVGTGELFF	.	TRBV4-2	.	TRBJ2-2
TGTGCCACCAGTGATGTTGGGGCCACAGATACGCAGTATTTT	CATSDVGATDTQYF	.	TRBV24-1	.	TRBJ2-3
TGTGCCAGCAGTTTAGCGCTGGGACAGGGGCCCCTGAACACTGAAGCTTTCTTT	CASSLALGQGPLNTEAFF	TRBD1	TRBV27	once	TRBJ1-1